These 17 T cell receptor beta chains originate from one sample sequenced in a study of blood T cell repertoires in COVID-19. TCRdb's copy holds only in-frame clones and misses some; the assay was immunoSEQ multiplex PCR. The sample lists 100,000 or so clones; about nine tenths were seen once. The source material was peripheral blood. These receptors all come from a woman in her forties or fifties in a cohort sampled during active COVID-19.

J is TRBJ1-2 and V is TRBV4-1; 7 bases align to TRBD1. CDR1 and CDR2 from the germline V gene are MGHRA and YSYEKL. Germline trimming cut 3 bases from V and 0 bases from J; bases unmatched to any gene: 7. This CDR3 comprises 16 residues. The CDR3 DNA sequence: TGCGCCAGCAGCCACCCACAGGGGACTTCTAACTATGGCTACACCTTC. It encodes CASSHPQGTSNYGYTF.

This sequence joins TRBV2 and TRBJ2-1; 7 bases are shared with TRBD1. The CDR3 runs 13 residues. Germline-derived CDR1 and CDR2 are SNHLY and FYNNEI. The junction had 8 bases not matched to a gene; V was cut back by 9 bases and J by 6 bases. The CDR3 bases are TGTGCCAGTCTGATCCGGGACAGCAATGAGCAGTTCTTC. The encoded protein is CASLIRDSNEQFF.

The chain couples TRBV29-1 to TRBJ2-4, with 7 bases lining up with TRBD1. The CDR3 length is 12 residues. Germline CDR1 SQVTM, CDR2 ANQGSEA. With V trimmed by 5 bases and J by 9 bases, 7 bases remained unmatched. The CDR3 loop is CSVSGTVGIQYF. The CDR3 DNA reads as TGCAGCGTTTCCGGGACAGTGGGCATTCAGTACTTC.

This clone has just a few counts. The V call is TRBV7-2, the J call TRBJ1-3; D unclear. The CDR3 has 15 amino acids. V gave up 3 bases and J gave up 0 bases, with 9 bases separating them. The germline CDR1 and CDR2 sequences are SGHTA and FQGNSA. In nucleotides, the CDR3 is TGTGCCAGCAGCTTGGGCCCGGCCTCTGGAAACACCATATATTTT. The encoded protein is CASSLGPASGNTIYF. Full variable domain (rest looked up from reference TRBV7-2 and TRBJ1-3): GAGVSQSPSNKVTEKGKDVELRCDPISGHTALYWYRQSLGQGLEFLIYFQGNSAPDKSGLPSDRFSAERTGGSVSTLTIQRTQQEDSAVYLCASSLGPASGNTIYFGEGSWLTVV.

J is TRBJ2-7 and V is TRBV11-2, with 9 bases lining up with TRBD2. The junction had 11 bases not matched to a gene; V was cut back by 0 bases and J by 5 bases. The CDR3 consists of 17 residues. Germline-derived CDR1 and CDR2 are SGHAT and FQNNGV. The CDR3 is CASSLDGIAGVAHEQYF. CDR3 nucleotides: TGTGCCAGCAGCTTAGACGGAATAGCGGGAGTTGCCCACGAGCAGTACTTC. Variable domain in full (rest from reference TRBV11-2 and TRBJ2-7): EAGVAQSPRYKIIEKRQSVAFWCNPISGHATLYWYQQILGQGPKLLIQFQNNGVVDDSQLPKDRFSAERLKGVDSTLKIQPAKLEDSAVYLCASSLDGIAGVAHEQYFGPGTRLTVT.

The chain joins TRBV18 to TRBJ1-1; tentatively, D is TRBD1 (5 bases). Germline V gene data show CDR1 as KGHSH and CDR2 as LQKENI. There are 14 residues in the CDR3. The V gene lost 3 bases and the J gene lost 8 bases, with 16 bases spanning the gap. CDR3 amino acids: CASSPGQGQSEAFF. The CDR3 coding sequence is TGTGCCAGCTCACCGGGGCAGGGTCAATCCGAAGCTTTCTTT. Full variable domain (outside the CDR3, taken from reference TRBV18 and TRBJ1-1): NAGVMQNPRHLVRRRGQEARLRCSPMKGHSHVYWYRQLPEEGLKFMVYLQKENIIDESGMPKERFSAEFPKEGPSILRIQQVVRGDSAAYFCASSPGQGQSEAFFGQGTRLTVV.

This sequence joins TRBV6-5 and TRBJ2-7; D unclear. V lost 6 bases and J 2 bases, leaving 20 bases between the germline ends. CDR3 length equals 16 residues. Germline lookup yields CDR1 MNHEY and CDR2 SVGAGI. CDR3 in DNA: TGTGCCAGCAGCTACACTACACACAATTCGGCCTACGAGCAGTACTTC. This sequence encodes CASSYTTHNSAYEQYF.

The chain couples TRBV11-2 to TRBJ2-5; TRBD1 is a possible D gene (6 bases). The germline V and J ends were trimmed by 6 bases and 5 bases, with 13 bases remaining between them. Germline CDR1 SGHAT, CDR2 FQNNGV. This CDR3 region has 13 residues. This CDR3 is CASSRGGFETQYF. The CDR3 DNA reads TGTGCCAGCAGTCGAGGGGGTTTTGAGACCCAGTACTTC.

This clone was picked up a small number of times. The chain combines TRBV2 with TRBJ2-7; perhaps TRBD2 as D (5 bases). V was clipped by 3 bases and J by 1 base, with 16 bases between them. CDR1 is SNHLY and CDR2 is FYNNEI in the germline V gene. The CDR3 totals 16 residues. Written as DNA, the CDR3 is TGTGCCAGCAGTGATCTTGAGAGGGAGTGGTCCTACGAGCAGTACTTC. This sequence encodes CASSDLEREWSYEQYF.

Concerning this clone: The junction shows a germline mismatch at one end, possibly a read error. V and J are TRBV7-7 and TRBJ2-1; TRBD2 agrees at 12 bases. This CDR3 contains 15 residues. CDR1 SSHAT and CDR2 FNYEAQ come from the germline V gene (reference sequence). This CDR3 reads CASSLLAGGYNEQFF. The CDR3 coding sequence is TGTGCTAGCAGCTTACTAGCGGGGGGCTACAATGAGCAGTTCTTC.

The V and J genes are TRBV5-6 and TRBJ1-3; no definite D call. This CDR3 is built from 12 residues. Trimming took off 5 bases at V and 0 bases at J, with 3 bases between the two ends. Germline CDR1 is SGHDT and CDR2 is YYEEEE. The CDR3 region has the DNA TGTGCCAGCAGGAGCTCTGGAAACACCATATATTTT. As protein: CASRSSGNTIYF.

The V and J genes are TRBV4-1 and TRBJ2-5; 11 bases match TRBD1. With V trimmed by 0 bases and J by 5 bases, 8 bases remained unmatched. This CDR3 comprises 17 residues. Germline V CDR1 and CDR2: MGHRA, YSYEKL. The DNA for the CDR3 is TGCGCCAGCAGCCAAGAAGCAGGACAGGGGGCTTGGGAGACCCAGTACTTC. It translates to CASSQEAGQGAWETQYF.

The sample holds one count of this clone. The gene calls are TRBV21-1 and TRBJ2-1; the table assigns TRBD2, which was not confirmed against the DNA. TRBV21-1 is designated a pseudogene. The CDR3 runs 11 residues. The CDR3: CASSTGNEQFF. The CDR3 coding sequence is TGTGCCAGCAGCACGGGGAATGAGCAGTTCTTC.

V gene TRBV20-1 combines with J gene TRBJ1-6; D uncertain. Germline assignment: CDR1 DFQATT and CDR2 SNEGSKA (reference sequence). This CDR3 is built from 15 residues. The germline V and J ends were trimmed by 3 bases and 0 bases, with 9 bases remaining between them. CDR3 sequence: CSASAASSYNSPLHF. CDR3 nucleotide sequence: TGCAGTGCTAGTGCAGCGAGCTCCTATAATTCACCCCTCCACTTT.

The chain joins TRBV5-1 to TRBJ2-7; 9 bases line up with TRBD1. J was trimmed by 2 bases and V by 5 bases; bases with no gene match: 8. CDR3 length: 15 residues. Germline CDR1 reads SGHRS; CDR2 reads YFSETQ. The DNA for the CDR3 is TGCGCCAGCAGATTTTCGACAGGGGGGACCTACGAGCAGTACTTC. The encoded protein is CASRFSTGGTYEQYF.

The table lists this clone with a count of one. The chain carries TRBV5-8 and TRBJ2-1; 7 bases line up with TRBD2. Germline loops: CDR1 SGHTS, CDR2 YDEGEE. CDR3 size: 19 residues. The V gene end was trimmed by 1 base and the J gene end by 6 bases; junction bases not matched to a gene: 19. CDR3 in amino acids: CASSLIRGEVRTRSNEQFF. The CDR3 region has the DNA TGTGCCAGCAGCTTGATAAGGGGAGAAGTGAGGACTAGGTCCAATGAGCAGTTCTTC.

The chain carries TRBV3-1 (or the pseudogene TRBV3-2) and TRBJ2-2; 9 bases align to TRBD2. Germline V CDR1 and CDR2: LGHDT, YNNKEL (reference sequence). Unmatched junction bases numbered 11, after V lost 4 bases and J lost 5 bases. The CDR3 is 17 amino acids. The CDR3 here is CASSPLAGGPGTGELFF. CDR3 DNA: TGTGCCAGCAGCCCCCTTGCGGGGGGGCCTGGGACCGGGGAGCTGTTTTTT.